This TCR beta chain stems from a study of CD8 T cells in Susac syndrome. Reverse transcription of roughly 0.45 to 1 ug RNA used random hexamers. TCR beta CDR3 was amplified by immunoSEQ covering 54 Vbeta and 13 Jbeta. Each CDR3 protein is one row after TCRdb ran MiXCR on the immunoSEQ multiplex PCR reads. The sample consists of fewer than 70,000 distinct CDR3 sequences, around 95% of them appearing once. Sequencing targeted TCR beta in T cells from blood (CD8+ and CD4+). Healthy donors served as the controls. They were matched for age and sex. Negative isolation was applied to CD8+ and CD4+ T cells, and FACS enrichment was applied to TEMRA cells. Trimming cost V 1 base and J 1 base, with 6 bases left between them. The CDR3 runs 13 residues. Germline V gene sequence: CDR1 SGHNT, CDR2 YYREEE (reference sequence).

This TCR was sampled from a human donor in good health. This chain uses TRBV5-4 with TRBJ2-7, with unresolved D. The sequencing input was CD8+ T cells from PBMCs. The CDR3 protein is CASSLSPSYEQYV. The CDR3 nucleotides read TGTGCCAGCAGCTTGTCCCCTTCCTACGAGCAGTACGTC.